The present T cell receptor (beta chain) was sequenced within a study of cytomegalovirus exposure and HLA in healthy donors. Worth noting for this clone: The antigen remains undetermined.

PCR used 60 Vbeta primers and 13 Jbeta primers. Profiled with immunoSEQ multiplex PCR; TCRdb holds only in-frame clones, not every one. The table records some 97,000 clones, approximately 77% of them present only once. Trimming took 1 base from V and 2 from J, leaving 9 bases between them. There are 14 residues in the CDR3. Germline values: CDR1 SEHNR, CDR2 FQNEAQ (reference sequence). These donors, healthy bone marrow donors, were studied. Donors had nominal health at sampling but likely had unrecorded immune exposures. General observations from the study: Overall, 164 TCR beta chains were annotated as cytomegalovirus-associated. A later analysis linked a missense variant in DCLRE1C to the trimming of TCR beta V and J genes.

The specimen sequenced was PBMCs. The receptor's source is a male donor in good health and CMV-seropositive. The gene calls are TRBV7-9 and TRBJ2-7; D is unresolved. CDR3 amino acids: CASSLVLAPYEQYF. CDR3 DNA sequence: TGTGCCAGCAGCTTAGTCCTGGCCCCCTACGAGCAGTACTTC.